This is a list of T cell receptor beta chains from one sample in a study. Each CDR3 protein gets one entry after TCRdb re-called the RT-PCR reads with MiXCR. The sample lists 550,000 to 750,000 distinct CDR3 sequences, about 14% occurring once. Sample: memory CD4+ T cells from blood. The receptors shown here come from a female donor in good health, serving as a healthy control. Both conserved end residues are part of each CDR3.

V gene: TRBV24-1; J gene: TRBJ1-1; CDR3 protein: CATRAEDTEAFF
V gene: TRBV3-1; J gene: TRBJ2-1; CDR3 protein: CASSDKGGMEQFF
V gene: TRBV12-3/TRBV12-4; J gene: TRBJ2-1; CDR3 protein: CASRRGSYNEQFF
V gene: TRBV29-1; J gene: TRBJ2-3; CDR3 protein: CSVGGLAGPTDTQYF
V gene: TRBV7-9; J gene: TRBJ1-2; CDR3 protein: CASSLRQGGYGYTF
V gene: TRBV12-3/TRBV12-4; J gene: TRBJ1-2; CDR3 protein: CASSLGQIYGYTF
V gene: TRBV12-3/TRBV12-4; J gene: TRBJ1-5; CDR3 protein: CASRSTGAQPQHF
V gene: TRBV7-8; J gene: TRBJ1-1; CDR3 protein: CASSLGETEAFF
V gene: TRBV4-1; J gene: TRBJ2-7; CDR3 protein: CASSQAEASYEQYF
V gene: TRBV15; J gene: TRBJ2-5; CDR3 protein: CATSREAHLGETQYF
V gene: TRBV7-3; J gene: TRBJ2-2; CDR3 protein: CASSLTGLDTGELFF
V gene: TRBV10-3; J gene: TRBJ1-2; CDR3 protein: CAGRTANYGYTF
V gene: TRBV29-1; J gene: TRBJ1-1; CDR3 protein: CSVDPTLEAFF
V gene: TRBV28; J gene: TRBJ1-5; CDR3 protein: CATDRVRNQPQHF
V gene: TRBV5-1; J gene: TRBJ2-1; CDR3 protein: CASSLAGGPRNNEQFF
V gene: TRBV7-2; J gene: TRBJ2-1; CDR3 protein: CASRRTVNEQFF
V gene: TRBV7-9; J gene: TRBJ2-1; CDR3 protein: CASSPSSAGVPEQFF
V gene: TRBV6-2/TRBV6-3; J gene: TRBJ1-2; CDR3 protein: CASSSTVIYGYTF
V gene: TRBV20-1; J gene: TRBJ1-5; CDR3 protein: CSALTTQGVGNQPQHF
V gene: TRBV7-7; J gene: TRBJ2-3; CDR3 protein: CASSLRQGDGDTQYF
V gene: TRBV5-6; J gene: TRBJ2-2; CDR3 protein: CASISSGRRDTGELFF
V gene: TRBV6-6; J gene: TRBJ1-1; CDR3 protein: CASTFGANTEAFF
V gene: TRBV6-2/TRBV6-3; J gene: TRBJ2-4; CDR3 protein: CASSYSQGVEYF
V gene: TRBV20-1; J gene: TRBJ2-3; CDR3 protein: CSANGLAGKADTQYF
V gene: TRBV7-2; J gene: TRBJ1-6; CDR3 protein: CASSLSADSPLHF
V gene: TRBV5-1; J gene: TRBJ1-2; CDR3 protein: CASSFPDAGYTF
V gene: TRBV24-1; J gene: TRBJ2-1; CDR3 protein: CATSAASSYNEQFF
V gene: TRBV7-9; J gene: TRBJ2-5; CDR3 protein: CAIDSGDQETQYF
V gene: TRBV24-1; J gene: TRBJ1-5; CDR3 protein: CATSDTLGDHQPQHF
V gene: TRBV5-1; J gene: TRBJ2-3; CDR3 protein: CASSFGLAGADTQYF
V gene: TRBV29-1; J gene: TRBJ1-1; CDR3 protein: CSAGPDRATEAFF
V gene: TRBV20-1; J gene: TRBJ2-4; CDR3 protein: CSASSSAKNIQYF
V gene: TRBV5-5; J gene: TRBJ2-1; CDR3 protein: CASSSGTSGGYNEQFF
V gene: TRBV30; J gene: TRBJ2-5; CDR3 protein: CAWSSSGVETQYF
V gene: TRBV29-1; J gene: TRBJ2-1; CDR3 protein: CSASTVSYNEQFF
V gene: TRBV10-3; J gene: TRBJ1-5; CDR3 protein: CAIREGTESNQPQHF
V gene: TRBV5-5; J gene: TRBJ2-1; CDR3 protein: CASSLGFLEQFF